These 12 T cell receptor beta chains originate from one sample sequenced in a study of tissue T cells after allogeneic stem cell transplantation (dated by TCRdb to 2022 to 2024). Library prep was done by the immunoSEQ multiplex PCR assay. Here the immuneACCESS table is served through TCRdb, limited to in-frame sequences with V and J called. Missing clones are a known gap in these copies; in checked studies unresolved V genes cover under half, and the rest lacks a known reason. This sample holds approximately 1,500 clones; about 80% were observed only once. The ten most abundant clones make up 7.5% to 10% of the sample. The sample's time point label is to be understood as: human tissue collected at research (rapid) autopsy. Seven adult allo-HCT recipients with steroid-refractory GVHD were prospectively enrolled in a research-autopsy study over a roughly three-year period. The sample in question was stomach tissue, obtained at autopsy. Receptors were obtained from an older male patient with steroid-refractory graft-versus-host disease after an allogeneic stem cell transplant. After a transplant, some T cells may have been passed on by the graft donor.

CDR3 loop: CASSLSPGDIQYF. The CDR3 nucleotides are TGTGCCAGCAGCTTATCTCCGGGGGACATTCAGTACTTC. The J gene is TRBJ2-4, the V gene TRBV7-8; possible D gene TRBD2, 6 bases. V was pared by 2 bases and J by 8 bases, with 10 bases between. This CDR3 comprises 13 residues. Per the germline V gene, CDR1 is SGHVS and CDR2 is FQNEAQ. Drawing the rest from reference TRBV7-8 and TRBJ2-4, the complete variable domain is GAGVSQSPRYKVAKRGQDVALRCDPISGHVSLFWYQQALGQGPEFLTYFQNEAQLDKSGLPSDRFFAERPEGSVSTLKIQRTQQEDSAVYLCASSLSPGDIQYFGAGTRLSVL.

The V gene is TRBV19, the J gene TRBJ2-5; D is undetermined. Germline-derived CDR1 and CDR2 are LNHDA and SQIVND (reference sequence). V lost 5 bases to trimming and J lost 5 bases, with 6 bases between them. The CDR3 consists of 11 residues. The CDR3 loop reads CASSSLETQYF. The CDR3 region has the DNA TGTGCCAGTAGTTCGTTGGAGACCCAGTACTTC.

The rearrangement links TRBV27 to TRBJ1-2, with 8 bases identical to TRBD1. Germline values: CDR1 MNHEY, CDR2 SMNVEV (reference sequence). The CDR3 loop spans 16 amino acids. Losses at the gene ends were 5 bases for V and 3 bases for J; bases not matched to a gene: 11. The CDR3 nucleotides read TGTGCCAGCAGTCTTTCGGGACAGGCGGCTCACTATGGCTACACCTTC. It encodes CASSLSGQAAHYGYTF.

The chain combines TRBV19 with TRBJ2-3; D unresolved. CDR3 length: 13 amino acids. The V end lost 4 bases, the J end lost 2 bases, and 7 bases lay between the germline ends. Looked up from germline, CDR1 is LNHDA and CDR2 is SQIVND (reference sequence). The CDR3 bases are TGTGCCAGTAGTACAGGATACACAGATACGCAGTATTTT. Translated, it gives CASSTGYTDTQYF.

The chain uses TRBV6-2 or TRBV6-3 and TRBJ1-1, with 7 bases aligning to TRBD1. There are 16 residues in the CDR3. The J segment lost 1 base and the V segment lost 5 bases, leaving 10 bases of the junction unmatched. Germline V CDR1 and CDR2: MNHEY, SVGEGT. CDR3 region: CASSRPTGATNTEAFF. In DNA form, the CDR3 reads TGTGCCAGCAGTCGACCAACAGGGGCGACGAACACTGAAGCTTTCTTT.

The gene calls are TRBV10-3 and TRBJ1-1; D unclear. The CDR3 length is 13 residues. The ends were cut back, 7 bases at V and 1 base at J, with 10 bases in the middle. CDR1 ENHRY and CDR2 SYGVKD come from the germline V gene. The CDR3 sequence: CAITPGRNTEAFF. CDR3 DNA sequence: TGTGCCATCACTCCTGGACGGAACACTGAAGCTTTCTTT.

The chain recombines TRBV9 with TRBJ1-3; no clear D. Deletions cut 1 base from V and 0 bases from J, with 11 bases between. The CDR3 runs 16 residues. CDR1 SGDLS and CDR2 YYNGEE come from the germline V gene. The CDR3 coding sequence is TGTGCCAGCAGCGTATCAGCACCTAACTCTGGAAACACCATATATTTT. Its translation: CASSVSAPNSGNTIYF. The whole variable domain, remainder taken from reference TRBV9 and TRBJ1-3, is DSGVTQTPKHLITATGQRVTLRCSPRSGDLSVYWYQQSLDQGLQFLIQYYNGEERAKGNILERFSAQQFPDLHSELNLSSLELGDSALYFCASSVSAPNSGNTIYFGEGSWLTVV.

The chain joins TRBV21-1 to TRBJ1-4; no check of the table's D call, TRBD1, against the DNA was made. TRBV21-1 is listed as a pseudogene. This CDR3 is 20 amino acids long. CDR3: CASSKAGLTQDQAPNEKLFF. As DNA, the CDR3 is TGTGCCAGCAGCAAAGCGGGTCTCACTCAAGACCAGGCTCCTAATGAAAAACTGTTTTTT.

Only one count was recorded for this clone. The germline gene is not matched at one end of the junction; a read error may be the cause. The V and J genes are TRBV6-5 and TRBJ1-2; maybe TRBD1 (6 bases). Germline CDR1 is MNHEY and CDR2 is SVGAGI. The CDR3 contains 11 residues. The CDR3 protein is CASSQRRTEPF. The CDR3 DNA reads TGTGCCAGCAGCCAGCGTCGGACAGAGCCTTTC.

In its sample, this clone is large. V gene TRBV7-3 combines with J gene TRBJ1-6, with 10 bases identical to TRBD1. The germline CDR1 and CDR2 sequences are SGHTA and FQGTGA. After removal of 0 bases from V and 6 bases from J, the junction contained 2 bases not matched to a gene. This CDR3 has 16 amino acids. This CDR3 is CASSLTRTGGNSPLHF. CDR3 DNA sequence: TGTGCCAGCAGCTTAACCCGGACAGGGGGTAATTCACCCCTCCACTTT.

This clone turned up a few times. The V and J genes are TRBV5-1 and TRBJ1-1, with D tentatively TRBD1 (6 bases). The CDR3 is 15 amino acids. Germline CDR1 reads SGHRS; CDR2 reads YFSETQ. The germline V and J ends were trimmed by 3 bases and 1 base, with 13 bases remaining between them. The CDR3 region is CASSSAWGANTEAFF. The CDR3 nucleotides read TGCGCCAGCAGCTCGGCCTGGGGGGCGAACACTGAAGCTTTCTTT.

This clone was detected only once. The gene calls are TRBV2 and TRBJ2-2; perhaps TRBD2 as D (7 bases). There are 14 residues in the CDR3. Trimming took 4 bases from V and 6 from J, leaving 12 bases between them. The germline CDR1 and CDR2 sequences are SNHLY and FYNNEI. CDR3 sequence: CASSVAGAAGELFF. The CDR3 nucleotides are TGTGCCAGCAGTGTTGCGGGGGCCGCCGGGGAGCTGTTTTTT.